The 16 T cell receptor beta chains reported below all come from one sample, sequenced in a study of tumor-infiltrating lymphocytes in primary liver carcinoma. cDNA specific to TCR beta was made from about 0.45 ug of total RNA, with a constant-region primer employed for priming. Investigators got TCR beta libraries out of three nested multiplex PCR rounds, done with slightly modified ARM-PCR. Two initial PCR rounds of roughly 10 cycles each paired TRBV1-TRBV30 forward primers with a C-beta reverse primer. MiXCR, applied by TCRdb to the multiplex PCR reads, yields one record per CDR3 protein. The table lists almost 200,000 distinct CDR3 sequences, 65% of them singletons. They got blood RNA out of unsorted whole blood and also pulled out germline DNA. The sequenced sample consisted of peripheral blood. The receptor set was obtained from a woman aged 55 to 70 with primary liver carcinoma and hepatitis B virus infection.

Ten or more counts support this clonotype. The chain uses TRBV11-2 and TRBJ2-1, with D hard to call. This CDR3 spans 17 amino acids. Trimming pared 2 bases from V and 7 bases from J, leaving 21 bases between. In germline, CDR1 is SGHAT, CDR2 FQNNGV. The CDR3 nucleotides are TGTGCCAGCAGCTTACCGCCAAACTATCCAAGGTTGAATGAGCAGTTCTTC. Translation: CASSLPPNYPRLNEQFF.

This clonotype was detected many times. The chain employs TRBV4-1 and TRBJ2-3, with 11 bases identical to TRBD1. The germline V gene has CDR1 MGHRA and CDR2 YSYEKL. Losses at the gene ends were 7 bases for V and 0 bases for J; bases not matched to a gene: 3. This CDR3 has 15 residues. CDR3 nucleotides: TGCGCCAGCAAATGGACAGGGGGCAGCACAGATACGCAGTATTTT. Translation: CASKWTGGSTDTQYF.

The rearrangement joins TRBV29-1 to TRBJ2-3; 12 bases line up with TRBD2. The germline V gene has CDR1 SQVTM and CDR2 ANQGSEA. The J segment lost 1 base and the V segment lost 7 bases, leaving 6 bases of the junction unmatched. The CDR3 is made up of 15 amino acids. CDR3 nucleotide sequence: TGCAGCGATGTACTAGCGGGAGGCCGCACAGATACGCAGTATTTT. Encoded protein: CSDVLAGGRTDTQYF.

This chain connects TRBV2 to TRBJ2-7; the match to TRBD2 covers 7 bases. The J segment lost 2 bases and the V segment lost 4 bases, leaving 8 bases of the junction unmatched. Germline-derived CDR1 and CDR2 are SNHLY and FYNNEI. The CDR3 is 15 amino acids. The CDR3 reads CASSGGEGGPYEQYF. CDR3 in DNA: TGTGCCAGCAGTGGAGGGGAGGGAGGACCCTACGAGCAGTACTTC.

This sequence joins TRBV28 and TRBJ2-5, with unresolved D. The V end lost 5 bases, the J end lost 5 bases, and 18 bases lay between the germline ends. Germline V gives CDR1 MDHEN, CDR2 SYDVKM. The length of the CDR3 is 15 residues. The CDR3 DNA reads TGTGCCAGCAGTCGACCGGGTCTAAAAGGGGAGACCCAGTACTTC. Amino acid sequence: CASSRPGLKGETQYF.

This clonotype has ten or more counts. The rearrangement joins TRBV6-6 to TRBJ1-5, with 10 positions matching TRBD1. Germline V gives CDR1 MNHNY, CDR2 SVGAGI (reference sequence). CDR3 length: 15 residues. V gave up 5 bases and J gave up 5 bases; unmatched junction bases: 6. CDR3 amino acids: CASSVGTGVYQPQHF. DNA of the CDR3: TGTGCCAGCAGTGTTGGGACAGGGGTTTATCAGCCCCAGCATTTT.

A note on this clonotype: A read error may produce the germline difference seen at one junction end. J is TRBJ1-2 and V is TRBV6-5, with 11 bases fitting TRBD1. Looked up from germline, CDR1 is MNHEY and CDR2 is SVGAGI. There are 16 residues in the CDR3. The CDR3 DNA is TGTACCAGCAGTTACCTACGGACAGGGGGCCACTATGGTTACACCTTC. Translation: CTSSYLRTGGHYGYTF.

On this clonotype itself: It is likely a read error, because the conserved phenylalanine at the end of the CDR3 is missing. The chain links TRBV20-1 to TRBJ2-5; TRBD2 matches at 10 bases. The CDR3 totals 17 residues. V shed 0 bases, J shed 5 bases, and the junction held 12 bases outside the gene matches. The germline gives CDR1 DFQATT, CDR2 SNEGSKA (reference sequence). The CDR3 nucleotides are TGCAGTGCTAGAGAATCTGCTAGCGGGAGTATTATTGAGACCCAGTACTAC. Residues: CSARESASGSIIETQYY.

For this clonotype: This clone may be a read error of a much larger clone one base away. V gene TRBV4-2 combines with J gene TRBJ1-5, with 8 nucleotides matching TRBD1. From germline, CDR1 is LGHNA and CDR2 YNFKEQ. This CDR3 is 16 amino acids long. In nucleotides, the CDR3 is TGTGTCAGCAGCCAAAACAGGGGGAGGTACAATCAGCCCCAGCATTTT. It yields the protein CVSSQNRGRYNQPQHF.

This clonotype was observed many times. The chain is built from TRBV12-3 or TRBV12-4 and TRBJ1-2; D not certain. The CDR3 consists of 13 residues. With 3 bases removed from V and 4 bases from J, the gap between germline ends came to 9 bases. CDR3 in DNA: TGTGCCAGCAGTTTGGGAGGGTCCTATGGCTACACCTTC. It encodes CASSLGGSYGYTF.

This clonotype was seen a single time. The junction departs from the called germline gene at one end, perhaps through a read error. The V gene is TRBV11-2, the J gene TRBJ1-1; D unresolved. Germline V gives CDR1 SGHAT, CDR2 FQNNGV. The length of the CDR3 is 15 residues. CDR3 coding DNA: TGCGCCAGCAGCTTCAAAGGATGGGTGTACACTGAAACCTTCTTT. It is translated as CASSFKGWVYTETFF. The full variable domain, rest sourced from reference TRBV11-2 and TRBJ1-1, is EAGVAQSPRYKIIEKRQSVAFWCNPISGHATLYWYQQILGQGPKLLIQFQNNGVVDDSQLPKDRFSAERLKGVDSTLKIQPAKLEDSAVYLCASSFKGWVYTETFFGQGTRLTVV.

Comment on this clonotype: With a much larger clone just one base away, this may be a read error. This chain links TRBV6-5 with TRBJ2-3; 11 nucleotides align to TRBD2. The CDR3 is 16 amino acids. Germline-derived CDR1 and CDR2 are MNHEY and SVGAGI. The CDR3 is CASSYLASGRTDKQYF. In DNA form, the CDR3 reads TGTGCCAGCAGTTACTTGGCTAGCGGGAGGACAGATAAGCAGTATTTT.

In the case of this clonotype: A read error is possible here, since a much larger clone lies one base away. The chain carries TRBV12-3 or TRBV12-4 and TRBJ2-2; maybe TRBD2 (6 bases). The CDR3 covers 15 residues. Here the CDR3 DNA reads TGTGCCAGCAGTCCCCCGACTGGCCTGGGCGGGAAGCTGTTTTTT. Protein: CASSPPTGLGGKLFF.

This clonotype was seen a handful of times. A much larger clone differs from this one at a single base, so this may be a read error. The rearrangement links TRBV6-1 to TRBJ2-2; D unclear. This CDR3 has 13 amino acids. Germline assignment: CDR1 MNHNS and CDR2 SASEGT. For the CDR3, the DNA is TGTGCCAGCAATGAACAGAAGGCCGGGGAGCTGTTTTTT. It specifies CASNEQKAGELFF.

Of note for this clonotype: A much larger clone sits a single nucleotide away, making a read error possible. This CDR3 is missing its conserved last phenylalanine or tryptophan, likely due to a read error. The chain joins TRBV6-5 to TRBJ2-4, with 8 bases matching TRBD1. CDR3 length: 14 amino acids. The germline CDR1 and CDR2 sequences are MNHEY and SVGAGI. Trimming took 6 bases from V and 8 from J; bases not matched to a gene: 9. CDR3 bases: TGTGCCAGCAGCCAGGACAGGGCAGGGGACATTCAGTACCTC. This encodes CASSQDRAGDIQYL.

The CDR3 sequence: CSASSAGNEQFF. DNA of the CDR3: TGCAGTGCTAGTTCGGCGGGCAATGAGCAGTTCTTC. The V and J genes are TRBV20-1 and TRBJ2-1, with TRBD2 as a possible D gene (5 bases). The V gene lost 3 bases and the J gene lost 6 bases, with 9 bases spanning the gap. CDR3 length: 12 residues. Germline V gene sequence: CDR1 DFQATT, CDR2 SNEGSKA (reference sequence).